This T cell receptor (beta chain) stems from a study of regulatory T cells in long-lasting Graves disease. Sample time point: newly diagnosed GD, antithyroid drugs for less than 3 months. Extracted RNA from PBMCs served as the source of the TCR library. Ten or more counts support this clonotype. Construction of the TCR beta libraries employed iRepertoire HTBI primers in conjunction with Arm-PCR of CDR3 regions. TCRdb passed the multiplex PCR reads through MiXCR, listing each CDR3 protein once. The sample has under 300,000 distinct CDR3 sequences, 20% seen once. This CDR3 spans 12 amino acids. Trimming took off 8 bases at V and 4 bases at J, with 10 bases between the two ends. Germline V gene data show CDR1 as SNHLY and CDR2 as FYNNEI.

The starting material was peripheral blood mononuclear cells (PBMCs), obtained at new diagnosis, from a patient treated with antithyroid drugs. This sequence originates from a female donor with Graves disease. The chain couples TRBV2 to TRBJ2-3; D is perhaps TRBD1 (5 bases). DNA for the CDR3: TGTGCCAGCGGGCTACAGGCAGATACGCAGTATTTT. Translated, it gives CASGLQADTQYF.